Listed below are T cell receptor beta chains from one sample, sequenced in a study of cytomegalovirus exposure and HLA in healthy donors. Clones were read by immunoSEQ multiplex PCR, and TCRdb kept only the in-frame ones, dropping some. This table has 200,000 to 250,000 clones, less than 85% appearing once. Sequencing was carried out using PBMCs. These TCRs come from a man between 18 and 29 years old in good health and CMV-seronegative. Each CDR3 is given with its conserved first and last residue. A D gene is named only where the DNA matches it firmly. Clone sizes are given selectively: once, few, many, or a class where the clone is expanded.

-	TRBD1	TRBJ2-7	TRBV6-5	CASSYGQGAYEQYF	TGTGCCAGCAGTTACGGACAGGGGGCTTACGAGCAGTACTTC
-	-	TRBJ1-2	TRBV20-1	CSVGGIGYTF	TGCAGTGTGGGAGGGATCGGCTACACCTTC
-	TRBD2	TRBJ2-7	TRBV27	CASSLSGTSGYEQYF	TGTGCCAGCAGTTTATCAGGGACTAGCGGCTACGAGCAGTACTTC
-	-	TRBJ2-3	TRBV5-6	CASSPGQTQRTDTQYF	TGTGCCAGCAGCCCAGGACAGACACAACGCACAGATACGCAGTATTTT
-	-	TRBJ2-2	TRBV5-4	CASSADSHTGELFF	TGTGCCAGCAGCGCGGACAGCCACACCGGGGAGCTGTTTTTT
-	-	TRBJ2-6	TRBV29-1	CSVPRQNISGANVLTF	TGCAGCGTCCCCCGACAGAATATATCTGGGGCCAACGTCCTGACTTTC
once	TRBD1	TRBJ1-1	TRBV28	CASSPGTANTEAFF	TGTGCCAGCAGTCCCGGGACAGCGAACACTGAAGCTTTCTTT
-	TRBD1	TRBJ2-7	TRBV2	CASTEDRGYEQYF	TGTGCCAGCACCGAGGACAGGGGTTACGAGCAGTACTTC
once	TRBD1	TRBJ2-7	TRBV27	CASSYGQGSHDEQYF	TGTGCCAGCAGTTACGGACAGGGGTCACACGACGAGCAGTACTTC
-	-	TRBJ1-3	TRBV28	CASSSGGATSGNTIYF	TGTGCCAGCAGTTCCGGTGGGGCGACCTCTGGAAACACCATATATTTT
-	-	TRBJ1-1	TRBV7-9	CASSLVTGTQAFF	TGTGCCAGCAGCTTGGTAACAGGAACCCAAGCTTTCTTT
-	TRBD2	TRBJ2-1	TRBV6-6	CASSGLAGDNEQFF	TGTGCCAGCAGTGGACTAGCGGGAGACAATGAGCAGTTCTTC
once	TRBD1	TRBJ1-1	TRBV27	CASSPGTGNTEAFF	TGTGCCAGCAGTCCGGGGACAGGTAACACTGAAGCTTTCTTT
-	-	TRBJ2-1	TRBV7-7	CASSLLSPGSYNEQFF	TGTGCTAGCAGCTTACTGTCACCCGGCTCCTACAATGAGCAGTTCTTC
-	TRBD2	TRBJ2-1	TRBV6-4	CATKGVAGGNEQFF	TGTGCCACCAAAGGGGTAGCGGGAGGTAATGAGCAGTTCTTC
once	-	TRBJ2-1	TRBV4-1	CASSPNGLALGSNEQFF	TGCGCCAGCAGCCCAAATGGGCTAGCACTAGGTTCCAATGAGCAGTTCTTC
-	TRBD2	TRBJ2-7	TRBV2	CASSMGLAGSSYEQYF	TGTGCCAGCAGCATGGGACTAGCGGGGAGCTCCTACGAGCAGTACTTC
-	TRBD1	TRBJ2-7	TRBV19	CASSTRDRGKYEQYF	TGTGCCAGTAGCACCCGGGACAGGGGGAAGTACGAGCAGTACTTC
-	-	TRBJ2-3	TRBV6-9	CASSHSVLRSTDTQYF	TGTGCCAGCAGTCATTCAGTCCTTAGAAGCACAGATACGCAGTATTTT
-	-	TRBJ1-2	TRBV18	CASSPDSLRHGYTF	TGTGCCAGCTCACCGGACAGTTTACGGCATGGCTACACCTTC
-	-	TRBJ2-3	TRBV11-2	CASTSGWSDTQYF	TGTGCCAGCACTTCGGGTTGGTCAGATACGCAGTATTTT
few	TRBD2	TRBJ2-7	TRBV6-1	CASKEEGGLFYEQYF	TGTGCCAGCAAGGAAGAGGGAGGGCTTTTCTACGAGCAGTACTTC
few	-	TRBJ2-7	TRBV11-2	CASSLSDRNYEQYF	TGTGCCAGCAGCTTATCAGACAGGAACTACGAGCAGTACTTC
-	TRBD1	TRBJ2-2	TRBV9	CASRGGQGHTGELFF	TGTGCCAGCAGAGGAGGACAGGGACACACCGGGGAGCTGTTTTTT
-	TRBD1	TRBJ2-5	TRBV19	CASRGFGTEETQYF	TGTGCCAGTAGGGGATTTGGGACAGAAGAGACCCAGTACTTC
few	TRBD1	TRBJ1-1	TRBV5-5	CASSGYGTEYTEAFF	TGTGCCAGCAGCGGTTACGGGACAGAATACACTGAAGCTTTCTTT
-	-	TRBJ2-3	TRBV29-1	CSVRPGTDTQYF	TGCAGCGTGCGTCCGGGCACAGATACGCAGTATTTT
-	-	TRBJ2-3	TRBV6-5	CASSYSIGSTDTQYF	TGTGCCAGCAGTTACTCGATCGGGAGCACAGATACGCAGTATTTT
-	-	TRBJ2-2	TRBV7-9	CASSPSRNTGELFF	TGTGCCAGCAGCCCCTCGAGGAACACCGGGGAGCTGTTTTTT
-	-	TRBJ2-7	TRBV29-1	CSANEAGNYEQYF	TGCAGCGCCAACGAGGCCGGCAACTACGAGCAGTACTTC
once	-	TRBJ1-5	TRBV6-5	CASSRTGSNQPQHF	TGTGCCAGCAGCCGAACAGGGAGCAATCAGCCCCAGCATTTT
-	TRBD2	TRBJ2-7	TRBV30	CAWSQHRPAGVEQYF	TGTGCCTGGAGCCAACATCGTCCAGCGGGAGTCGAGCAGTACTTC
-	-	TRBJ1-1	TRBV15	CATSRAAGGTEAFF	TGTGCCACCAGCAGAGCGGCGGGGGGCACTGAAGCTTTCTTT
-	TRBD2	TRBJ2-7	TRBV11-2	CASSPLAGAGEQYF	TGTGCCAGCAGCCCACTAGCGGGGGCGGGGGAGCAGTACTTC
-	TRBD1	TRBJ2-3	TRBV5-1	CASSSLQGDSTDTQYF	TGCGCCAGCAGCTCCTTACAGGGGGATAGCACAGATACGCAGTATTTT
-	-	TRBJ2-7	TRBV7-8	CVSSLDGNYEQYF	TGTGTCAGCAGCTTAGACGGGAACTACGAGCAGTACTTC
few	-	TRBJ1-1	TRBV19	CASSTTVNTEAFF	TGTGCCAGTAGTACGACAGTGAACACTGAAGCTTTCTTT
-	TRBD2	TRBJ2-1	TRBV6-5	CASSYSSSGGDNEQFF	TGTGCCAGCAGTTACTCGAGTTCGGGAGGTGACAATGAGCAGTTCTTC
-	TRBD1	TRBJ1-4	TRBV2	CASSQGAELFF	TGTGCCAGCAGTCAGGGGGCAGAACTGTTTTTT
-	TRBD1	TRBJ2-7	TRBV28	CASTSGTAAYEQYF	TGTGCCAGCACCTCCGGGACAGCCGCCTACGAGCAGTACTTC
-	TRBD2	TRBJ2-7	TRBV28	CASRTSGRYEQYF	TGTGCCAGCAGGACTAGCGGGAGATACGAGCAGTACTTC
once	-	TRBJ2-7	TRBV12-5	CASGPGAYEQYF	TGTGCTAGTGGCCCGGGGGCCTACGAGCAGTACTTC
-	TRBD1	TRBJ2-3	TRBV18	CASSQRDSLTDTQYF	TGTGCCAGCTCTCAGAGGGACAGCCTCACAGATACGCAGTATTTT
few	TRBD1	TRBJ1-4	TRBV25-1	CASSTGDRAGKLFF	TGTGCCAGCAGCACCGGGGACAGGGCGGGAAAACTGTTTTTT
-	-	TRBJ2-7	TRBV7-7	CASSLAHRTEQYF	TGTGCTAGCAGCTTAGCGCATAGAACGGAGCAGTACTTC
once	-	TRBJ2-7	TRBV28	CASSLRAGAVYEQYF	TGTGCCAGCAGTTTACGGGCGGGGGCGGTCTACGAGCAGTACTTC
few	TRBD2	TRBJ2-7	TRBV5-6	CASGYGTSIYEQYF	TGTGCCAGCGGCTACGGGACTAGCATCTACGAGCAGTACTTC
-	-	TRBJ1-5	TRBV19	CASSIDGDQPQHF	TGTGCCAGTAGTATAGACGGGGATCAGCCCCAGCATTTT
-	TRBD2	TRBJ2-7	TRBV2	CASGTSGPVEQYF	TGTGCCAGCGGTACTAGCGGCCCCGTGGAGCAGTACTTC
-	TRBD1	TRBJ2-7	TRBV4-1	CASSQGQGASYEQYF	TGCGCCAGCAGCCAGGGACAGGGGGCGTCCTACGAGCAGTACTTC
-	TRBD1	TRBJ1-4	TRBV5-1	CASSFGQGNEKLFF	TGCGCCAGCAGCTTCGGACAGGGGAATGAAAAACTGTTTTTT
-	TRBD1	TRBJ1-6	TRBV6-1	CASSDRGQGDSPLHF	TGTGCCAGCAGTGATCGGGGTCAGGGGGATTCACCCCTCCACTTT
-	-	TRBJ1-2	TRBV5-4	CASSLYPEGYTF	TGTGCCAGCAGCTTGTACCCAGAAGGCTACACCTTC
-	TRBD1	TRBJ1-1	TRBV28	CASSFQGGTEAFF	TGTGCCAGCAGTTTTCAGGGGGGCACTGAAGCTTTCTTT